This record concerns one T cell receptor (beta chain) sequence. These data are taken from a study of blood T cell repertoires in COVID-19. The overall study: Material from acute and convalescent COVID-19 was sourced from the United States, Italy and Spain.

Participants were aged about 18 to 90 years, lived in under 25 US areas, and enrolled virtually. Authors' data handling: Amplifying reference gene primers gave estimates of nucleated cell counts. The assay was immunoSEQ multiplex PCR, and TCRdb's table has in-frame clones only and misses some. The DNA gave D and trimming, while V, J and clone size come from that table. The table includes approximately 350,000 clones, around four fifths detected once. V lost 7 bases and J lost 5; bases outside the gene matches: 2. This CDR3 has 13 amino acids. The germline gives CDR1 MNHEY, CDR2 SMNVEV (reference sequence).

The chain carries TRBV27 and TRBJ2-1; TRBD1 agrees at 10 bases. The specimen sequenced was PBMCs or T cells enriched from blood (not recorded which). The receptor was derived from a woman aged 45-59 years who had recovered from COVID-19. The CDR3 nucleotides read TGTGCCAGCAAAGGGACAGGGGACAATGAGCAGTTCTTC. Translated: CASKGTGDNEQFF.